This T cell receptor beta chain was profiled in a study of blood T cell repertoires in COVID-19. Overall study context: Sources were T cells, B-cell-depleted T cells, or PBMCs; the material itself was cDNA or gDNA.

Patients in Seattle were enrolled during active infection, then followed longitudinally. The CDR3 sequence is 15 residues long. V was trimmed by 2 bases and J by 2 bases, leaving 13 bases between them. CDR1 SGHTS and CDR2 YDEGEE come from the germline V gene. Clones were sequenced by immunoSEQ multiplex PCR, and TCRdb holds only the in-frame ones, with some missing. The profile shows approximately 250,000 clones, roughly 90% of them singletons. The specimen sequenced was peripheral blood. This clonotype originated in a woman aged 70-85 years with COVID-19, enrolled during active disease. J is TRBJ1-1 and V is TRBV5-8; possible D gene TRBD1, 6 bases. The CDR3 region is CASSLSLQGNTEAFF. The CDR3 coding sequence is TGTGCCAGCAGCTTATCTCTACAGGGAAACACTGAAGCTTTCTTT.